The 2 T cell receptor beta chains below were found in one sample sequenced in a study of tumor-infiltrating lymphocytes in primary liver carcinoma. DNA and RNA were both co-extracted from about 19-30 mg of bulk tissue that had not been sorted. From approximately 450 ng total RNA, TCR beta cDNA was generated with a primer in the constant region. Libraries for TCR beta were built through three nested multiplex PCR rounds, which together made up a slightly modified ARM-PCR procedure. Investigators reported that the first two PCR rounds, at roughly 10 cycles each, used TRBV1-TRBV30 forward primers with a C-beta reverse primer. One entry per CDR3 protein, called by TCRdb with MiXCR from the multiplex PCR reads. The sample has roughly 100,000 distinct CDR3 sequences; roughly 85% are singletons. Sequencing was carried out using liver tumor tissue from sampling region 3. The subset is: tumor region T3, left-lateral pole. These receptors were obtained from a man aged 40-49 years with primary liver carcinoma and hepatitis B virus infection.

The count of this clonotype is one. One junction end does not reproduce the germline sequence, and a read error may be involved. CDR3 loop: CASRSRQGIGYGYTF. CDR3 nucleotides: TGTGCCAGCAGATCCAGACAGGGGATTGGCTATGGTTACACCTTC. The chain recombines TRBV12-3 or TRBV12-4 with TRBJ1-2; 8 bases are shared with TRBD1. This CDR3 contains 15 residues.

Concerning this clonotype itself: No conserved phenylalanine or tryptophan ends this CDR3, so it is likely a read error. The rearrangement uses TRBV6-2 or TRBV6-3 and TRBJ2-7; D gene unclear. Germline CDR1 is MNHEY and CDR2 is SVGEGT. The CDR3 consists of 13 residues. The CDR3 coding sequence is TGTGCCAGCAGTTACGAGGTACACTACGGGCAGTACTCC. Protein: CASSYEVHYGQYS.